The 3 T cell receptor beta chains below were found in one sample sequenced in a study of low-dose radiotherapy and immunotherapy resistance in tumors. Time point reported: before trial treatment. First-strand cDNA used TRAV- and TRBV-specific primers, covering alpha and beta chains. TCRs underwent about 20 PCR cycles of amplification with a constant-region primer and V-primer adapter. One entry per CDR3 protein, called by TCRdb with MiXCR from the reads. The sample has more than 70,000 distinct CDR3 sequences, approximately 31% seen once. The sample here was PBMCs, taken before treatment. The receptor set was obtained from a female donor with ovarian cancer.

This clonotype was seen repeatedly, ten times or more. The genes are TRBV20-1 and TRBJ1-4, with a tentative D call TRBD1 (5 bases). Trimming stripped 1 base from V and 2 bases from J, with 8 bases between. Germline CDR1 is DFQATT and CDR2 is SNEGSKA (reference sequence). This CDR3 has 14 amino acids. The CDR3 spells CSARVGTTNEKLFF. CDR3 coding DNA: TGCAGTGCTAGAGTGGGGACGACTAATGAAAAACTGTTTTTT.

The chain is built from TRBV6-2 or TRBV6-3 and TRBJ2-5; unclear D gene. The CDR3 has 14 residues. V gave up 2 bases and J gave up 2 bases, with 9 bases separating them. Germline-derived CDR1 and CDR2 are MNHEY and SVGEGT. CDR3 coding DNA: TGTGCCAGCAGTTACGCACAGAAACAAGAGACCCAGTACTTC. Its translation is CASSYAQKQETQYF.

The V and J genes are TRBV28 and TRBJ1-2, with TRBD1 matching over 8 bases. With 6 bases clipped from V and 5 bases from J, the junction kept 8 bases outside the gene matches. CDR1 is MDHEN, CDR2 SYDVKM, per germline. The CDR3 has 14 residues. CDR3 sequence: CASRPQGVWYGYTF. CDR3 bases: TGTGCCAGCAGGCCACAGGGGGTTTGGTATGGCTACACCTTC.